Listed below are T cell receptor beta chains from one sample, sequenced in a study of memory CD4+ T cells and cytomegalovirus serostatus. Method: immunoSEQ multiplex PCR; TCRdb's copy keeps in-frame clones and lacks some. Here the sample spans 85,000 to 100,000 clones, around 80% being singletons. Sequenced input: memory CD4+ T cells from blood. Receptors originate from an adult in good health and CMV-seropositive. Both conserved end residues are trimmed from each CDR3.

V	CDR3
TRBV19	ASRAGLNTGELF
TRBV27	ASSRRGTGELF
TRBV7-8	ASSIRATVAGANVLT
TRBV6-1	ASLPGSSTDTQY
TRBV28	ASSPGGRTNEKLF
TRBV27	ASSLVVAGVKNIQY
TRBV5-4	ASSLVTSGAGNTIY
TRBV28	ASFPGTGASPLH
TRBV19	ASTDGIYSNQPQH
TRBV11-2	ASSRTQDTEAF
TRBV29-1	SVSRGEIADTQY
TRBV6-1	ASRDRTANYGYT
TRBV4-1	ASSQDGSGRRPQEQF
TRBV5-8	ASSLQVRGTEAF
TRBV7-8	ASRLGVVTEAF
TRBV6-5	ASSDNYEQY
TRBV7-6	ASSLVRQGSGTEAF
TRBV9	ASSPTPSAKTYNEQF
TRBV6-5	ASSPPESRWDEAF
TRBV18	ASSPSRGLHEKLF
TRBV5-1	ASRRGAPTDTQY
TRBV5-1	ASSLGGTNYGYT
TRBV15	ATRESGGDAGELF
TRBV28	ASSLVQGARTGELF
TRBV9	ASSVGPGTHQY
TRBV5-4	ASSLGLAGAGTDTQY
TRBV18	ASSPQGAYNEQF
TRBV11-3	ASSVTGNEQF
TRBV5-3	ARRCATGGNSGNTIY
TRBV7-8	ASSSSGRFYEQY
TRBV6-5	ASSYRGYGYT
TRBV6-1	ASSEALGHGYT
TRBV7-9	ASSLAGGETQY
TRBV27	ASSEEPWGGRVGYT
TRBV28	ASSFRRDDNEQF
TRBV11-3	ASSLGGESYEQY
TRBV7-9	ASSGGQAYTGELF
TRBV19	ASSILAGGYGYT
TRBV6-6	ASSPDRVYTGELF
TRBV7-3	ASSPGQGAQAF
TRBV5-4	ASSLDQADNEQF
TRBV7-9	ASSFYFSGRNTDTQY
TRBV29-1	SVDREQTNEQF
TRBV30	AWSEGGKDNYGYT
TRBV28	ASSWQYNEQF
TRBV10-2	ASSESGDRGYNGYT
TRBV7-2	ASSSGTTTYNEQF
TRBV19	ASSFQGNTIY
TRBV5-4	ASSLYSAVNYGYT
TRBV4-3	ASSQFENTEAF
TRBV7-2	ASSLPLSGTSNQPQH
TRBV5-5	ASSLVGSQQPQH